This T cell receptor (beta chain) was sequenced for a study of T cells in Graves' hyperthyroidism and ophthalmopathy. The germline V gene encodes CDR1 SGHKS and CDR2 YYEKEE (reference sequence). The ends were cut back, 4 bases at V and 0 bases at J, with 8 bases in the middle. This CDR3 region has 15 residues. The source material, RNA transcripts, was used to amplify TCR beta CDR3 regions. A first-round RT-PCR of the TCR CDR3 used the HTBI primer set. TCRdb analysed the multiplex PCR reads with MiXCR anew, one entry per CDR3 protein. This table holds hundreds of thousands of distinct CDR3 sequences, just under 45% found once. Points on this clonotype: Its target is unknown. A read error may explain this, as a much larger clone is one base away.

Study observations and caveats: Appearing also in blood were most of the thyroid clonotypes expanded above 0.001. Ophthalmopathy was predicted by the model a median of around 5.9 months ahead of onset.

Exclusion of patients followed from uncontrolled infection, other autoimmune disease, pregnancy or lactation. The sample was peripheral blood or thyroid tissue (not recorded which). The receptor's source is an adult man with Graves' disease, either hyperthyroidism or ophthalmopathy (not recorded which). The chain has TRBV5-5 and TRBJ2-6; no reliable D call. DNA for the CDR3: TGTGCCAGCAGCCATGCGGCCTCTGGGGCCAACGTCCTGACTTTC. Translating gives CASSHAASGANVLTF.